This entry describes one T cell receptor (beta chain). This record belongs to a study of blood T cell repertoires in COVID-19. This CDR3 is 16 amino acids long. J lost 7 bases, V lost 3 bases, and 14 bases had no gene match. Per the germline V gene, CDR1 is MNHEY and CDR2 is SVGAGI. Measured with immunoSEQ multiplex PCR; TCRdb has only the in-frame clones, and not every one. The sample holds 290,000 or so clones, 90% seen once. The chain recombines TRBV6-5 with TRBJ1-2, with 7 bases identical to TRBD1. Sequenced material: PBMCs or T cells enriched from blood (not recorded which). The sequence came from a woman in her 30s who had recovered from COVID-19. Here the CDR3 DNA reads TGTGCCAGCAGTTATTCGGGACAGACCACCTATGTTGGCTACACCTTC. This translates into CASSYSGQTTYVGYTF.